The 15 T cell receptor beta chains below all came from one sample that was sequenced in a study of blood T cell repertoires in COVID-19. Measured with immunoSEQ multiplex PCR; TCRdb has only the in-frame clones, and not every one. The table includes 150,000 or so clones, 84% detected once. The sample comprised peripheral blood. The source is a man aged 40-55 years who had recovered from COVID-19.

V gene TRBV6-6 combines with J gene TRBJ1-2; D unclear. Germline V gives CDR1 MNHNY, CDR2 SVGAGI (reference sequence). Trimming removed 0 bases from V and 3 bases from J, with 8 bases in between. This CDR3 is built from 14 residues. Here the CDR3 reads CASSYSGSYYGYTF. For the CDR3, the DNA is TGTGCCAGCAGTTACTCGGGGAGTTACTATGGCTACACCTTC.

This chain uses TRBV14 with TRBJ2-3, with no clear D. CDR1 SGHDN and CDR2 FVKESK come from the germline V gene. This CDR3 is built from 14 residues. V was clipped by 4 bases and J by 0 bases, with 8 bases between them. In DNA form, the CDR3 reads TGTGCCAGCAGCCTAGCTGGTAGCACAGATACGCAGTATTTT. Its translation is CASSLAGSTDTQYF. The full variable domain, rest sourced from reference TRBV14 and TRBJ2-3, is EAGVTQFPSHSVIEKGQTVTLRCDPISGHDNLYWYRRVMGKEIKFLLHFVKESKQDESGMPNNRFLAERTGGTYSTLKVQPAELEDSGVYFCASSLAGSTDTQYFGPGTRLTVL.

The rearrangement joins TRBV27 to TRBJ2-7, with TRBD1 matching 8 bases. Germline values: CDR1 MNHEY, CDR2 SMNVEV (reference sequence). The CDR3 is 12 amino acids. V shed 6 bases and J 5 bases; nucleotides not matched to a gene: 3. For the CDR3, the DNA is TGTGCCAGCAGCTGGACAGGGAACGAGCAGTACTTC. It codes for CASSWTGNEQYF.

The gene calls are TRBV5-4 and TRBJ1-1; D might be TRBD1 (5 bases). Trimming cost V 1 base and J 3 bases, with 13 bases left between them. Germline V gene sequence: CDR1 SGHNT, CDR2 YYREEE (reference sequence). CDR3 size: 15 residues. This chain's CDR3 is CASSLLGEGDTEAFF. CDR3 DNA: TGTGCCAGCAGCTTGTTAGGAGAAGGGGACACTGAAGCTTTCTTT.

This chain uses TRBV27 with TRBJ2-7, with TRBD2 matching 10 bases. Trimming at V came to 0 bases and at J to 8 bases, leaving 10 bases not matched to a gene. Germline lookup yields CDR1 MNHEY and CDR2 SMNVEV (reference sequence). There are 16 residues in the CDR3. The CDR3 sequence is CASSLSQGAGGGKQYF. In DNA form, the CDR3 reads TGTGCCAGCAGTTTATCCCAAGGAGCGGGAGGGGGAAAGCAGTACTTC.

This chain uses TRBV4-3 with TRBJ2-1; 8 nucleotides line up with TRBD1. This CDR3 region has 17 residues. Trimming took 0 bases from V and 5 from J; bases not matched to a gene: 9. Per germline, CDR1 LGHNA and CDR2 YSLEER. The CDR3 bases are TGCGCCAGCAGCCAAGAGGTTCCAGGGGGCGTAAACAATGAGCAGTTCTTC. Residues: CASSQEVPGGVNNEQFF.

The chain uses TRBV2 and TRBJ2-1; perhaps TRBD2 as D (5 bases). CDR1 and CDR2 (germline): SNHLY, FYNNEI. There are 15 residues in the CDR3. V lost 7 bases and J 0 bases, leaving 13 bases between the germline ends. CDR3 sequence: CASTGDASSYNEQFF. The CDR3 DNA sequence: TGTGCCAGCACCGGGGATGCCAGCTCCTACAATGAGCAGTTCTTC.

The chain recombines TRBV18 with TRBJ2-3; 10 nucleotides match TRBD1. Trimming at V came to 6 bases and at J to 0 bases, leaving 3 bases not matched to a gene. This CDR3 contains 15 residues. The V gene's germline CDR1 is KGHSH and CDR2 LQKENI. Here the CDR3 reads CASSPGQGSTDTQYF. The CDR3 DNA reads as TGTGCCAGCTCTCCGGGACAGGGGAGCACAGATACGCAGTATTTT.

This clone was seen once. The chain employs TRBV6-5 and TRBJ1-2, with no clear D. Germline-derived CDR1 and CDR2 are MNHEY and SVGAGI. The CDR3 covers 12 residues. The V end lost 7 bases, the J end lost 4 bases, and 10 bases lay between the germline ends. CDR3 DNA sequence: TGTGCCAGCATGATCGGTTCCTATGGCTACACCTTC. Translated, it gives CASMIGSYGYTF.

The chain joins TRBV30 to TRBJ1-3; a possible D gene is TRBD1 (6 bases). The CDR3 is 14 residues long. Germline V gene lookup returns CDR1 GTSNPN and CDR2 SVGIG (reference sequence). The ends were cut back, 5 bases at V and 0 bases at J, with 11 bases in the middle. CDR3 protein: CAWGTSDSGNTIYF. The CDR3 bases are TGTGCCTGGGGGACATCGGACTCTGGAAACACCATATATTTT.

The genes are TRBV6-2 or TRBV6-3 and TRBJ1-4; D is unclear. The CDR3 loop spans 13 amino acids. Trimming stripped 2 bases from V and 8 bases from J, with 9 bases between. Germline CDR1 is MNHEY and CDR2 is SVGEGT. CDR3 DNA: TGTGCCAGCAGTTACGGCGGGGTAGAAAAACTGTTTTTT. It yields the protein CASSYGGVEKLFF.

This clone was counted a few times. The chain carries TRBV27 and TRBJ2-7, with TRBD1 matching 7 bases. CDR1 is MNHEY, CDR2 SMNVEV, per germline (reference sequence). With 2 bases clipped from V and 2 bases from J, the junction kept 6 bases outside the gene matches. The CDR3 extends over 15 amino acids. The DNA for the CDR3 is TGTGCCAGCAGTTTAAAAGGGGGCTCTACCTACGAGCAGTACTTC. Protein: CASSLKGGSTYEQYF.

CDR3 sequence (DNA): TGTGCCAGCTCACCAGGGACTAGGGGCTGGGAGCAGTACTTC. Residues: CASSPGTRGWEQYF. The chain carries TRBV18 and TRBJ2-7; 8 bases map to TRBD2. V dropped 2 bases and J dropped 7; count of bases not matched to a gene: 7. There are 14 residues in the CDR3. Looked up from germline, CDR1 is KGHSH and CDR2 is LQKENI. Using reference TRBV18 and TRBJ2-7 for the parts outside the CDR3, the full variable domain is NAGVMQNPRHLVRRRGQEARLRCSPMKGHSHVYWYRQLPEEGLKFMVYLQKENIIDESGMPKERFSAEFPKEGPSILRIQQVVRGDSAAYFCASSPGTRGWEQYFGPGTRLTVT.

The chain combines TRBV7-3 with TRBJ2-3; weak D call: TRBD1 (5 bases). The CDR3 covers 15 residues. V lost 5 bases, J lost 4 bases, and 16 bases lay in between. CDR1 is SGHTA, CDR2 FQGTGA, per germline. The CDR3 sequence: CASSRGPQGADTQYF. Here the CDR3 DNA reads TGTGCCAGCAGCCGCGGACCCCAGGGCGCAGATACGCAGTATTTT.

The chain links TRBV27 to TRBJ2-5; D is ambiguous. Deletions cut 10 bases from V and 0 bases from J, with 15 bases between. The CDR3 is 14 amino acids. Germline V gives CDR1 MNHEY, CDR2 SMNVEV (reference sequence). CDR3 in DNA: TGTGCCACTCACGGCGGAACGGACCAAGAGACCCAGTACTTC. Its protein is CATHGGTDQETQYF.